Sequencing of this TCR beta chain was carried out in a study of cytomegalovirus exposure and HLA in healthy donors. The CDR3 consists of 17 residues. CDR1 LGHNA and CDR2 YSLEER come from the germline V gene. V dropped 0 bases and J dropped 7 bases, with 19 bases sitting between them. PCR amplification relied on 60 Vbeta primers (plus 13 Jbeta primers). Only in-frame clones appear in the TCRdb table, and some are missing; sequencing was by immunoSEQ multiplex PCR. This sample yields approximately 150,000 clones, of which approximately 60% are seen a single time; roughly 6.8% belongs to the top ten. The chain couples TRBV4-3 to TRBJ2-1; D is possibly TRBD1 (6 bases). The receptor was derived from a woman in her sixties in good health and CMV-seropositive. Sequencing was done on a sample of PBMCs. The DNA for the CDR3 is TGCGCCAGCAGCCAAGAGCTCTCAGGGGTTAAGTGGAATGAGCAGTTCTTC. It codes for CASSQELSGVKWNEQFF.